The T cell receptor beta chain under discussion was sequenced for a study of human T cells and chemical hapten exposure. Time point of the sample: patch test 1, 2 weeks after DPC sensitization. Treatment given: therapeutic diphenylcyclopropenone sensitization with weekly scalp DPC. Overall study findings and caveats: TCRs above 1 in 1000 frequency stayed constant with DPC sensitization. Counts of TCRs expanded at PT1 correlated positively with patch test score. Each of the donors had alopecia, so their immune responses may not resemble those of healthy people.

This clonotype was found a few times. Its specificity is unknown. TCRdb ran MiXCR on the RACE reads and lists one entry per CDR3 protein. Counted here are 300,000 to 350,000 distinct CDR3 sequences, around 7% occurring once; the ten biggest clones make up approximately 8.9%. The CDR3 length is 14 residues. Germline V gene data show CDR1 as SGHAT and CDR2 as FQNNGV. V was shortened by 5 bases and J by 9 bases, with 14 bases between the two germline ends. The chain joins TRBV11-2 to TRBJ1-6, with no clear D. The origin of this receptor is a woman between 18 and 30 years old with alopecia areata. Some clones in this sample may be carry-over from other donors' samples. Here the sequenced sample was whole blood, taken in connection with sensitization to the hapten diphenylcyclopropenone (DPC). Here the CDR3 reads CASSQDFRGSPLHF. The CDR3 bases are TGTGCCAGCAGCCAGGATTTCCGGGGTTCACCCCTCCACTTT.